This T cell receptor (beta chain) was recorded in a study of cytomegalovirus exposure and HLA in healthy donors. Points from the study as a whole: A prior analysis recorded that most TCR beta V segments were productive about 90% or about 30% of the time. Per published reports, the classifier diagnosed cytomegalovirus status with high specificity and sensitivity.

The PCR employed 60 Vbeta primers together with 13 Jbeta primers. TCRdb's table, derived via immunoSEQ multiplex PCR, lists solely in-frame clones and lacks some. The table lists under 200,000 clones, 80% to 85% of them singletons, with 1.9% in the top ten. Of note for this clone: The target antigen is unknown.

Per the germline V gene, CDR1 is GTSNPN and CDR2 is SVGIG (reference sequence). Trimming pared 4 bases from V and 4 bases from J, leaving 16 bases between. The CDR3 runs to 14 residues. Sequences were obtained from PBMCs. The receptor's source is a human donor in good health. This rearrangement joins TRBV30 to TRBJ1-1; no definite D call. The CDR3 coding sequence is TGTGCCTGGAACTTGTACGGGAAGGGCACTGAAGCTTTCTTT. Residues: CAWNLYGKGTEAFF.